Given below is one T cell receptor beta chain in context. Individuals aged about 18 to 90 years were recruited from approximately 22 US areas. Recovered status in Cohort 3 required two negative PCRs, clearance, or symptom resolution. Sequenced by immunoSEQ multiplex PCR; TCRdb stores in-frame clones only, minus some. The sample includes approximately 360,000 clones, around four fifths seen only once; the top ten take about 4.9%. This specimen comes from a study of blood T cell repertoires in COVID-19. Overall study context: Acute and convalescent COVID-19 samples came from the United States, Italy and Spain. T cells, B-cell-depleted T cells, or PBMCs provided the cDNA or gDNA that served as material.

The CDR3 extends over 17 amino acids. The J segment lost 2 bases and the V segment lost 1 base, leaving 5 bases of the junction unmatched. Germline V gene sequence: CDR1 LNHDA, CDR2 SQIVND (reference sequence). The chain is built from TRBV19 and TRBJ2-3; 11 bases map to TRBD2. Sequencing was performed on PBMCs or T cells enriched from blood (not recorded which). This TCR came from a woman aged 45-65 years who had recovered from COVID-19. CDR3 in DNA: TGTGCCAGTAGTATAGGGGTAGCGGGGGGGCTCACAGATACGCAGTATTTT. It codes for CASSIGVAGGLTDTQYF.